This T cell receptor (beta chain) was profiled in a study of patients and donors after allogeneic stem cell transplantation. From the RT-PCR reads, TCRdb called clonotypes with MiXCR, one entry per CDR3 protein. The sample has some 31,000 distinct CDR3 sequences, around 33% seen once; the top ten hold around 80%. This CDR3 has 15 residues. The germline V and J ends were trimmed by 0 bases and 2 bases, with 10 bases remaining between them. Germline V CDR1 and CDR2: SGHRS, YFSETQ. This sequence was found in a human donor who was either an allogeneic HSCT recipient or a stem cell or donor lymphocyte infusion donor (not recorded which). It is not recorded whose cells these are; they may come from a transplant donor. The V and J genes are TRBV5-1 and TRBJ2-3; the D call may be TRBD1 or TRBD2 (6 bases each). Sequenced sample: blood, either unsorted or a sorted T cell fraction (not recorded which). CDR3 coding DNA: TGCGCCAGCAGCTTGGAGGGGGGTGACACAGATACGCAGTATTTT. Its translation is CASSLEGGDTDTQYF.